The 5 T cell receptor beta chains in this list originate from one sample, sequenced in a study of shared clonotypes between healthy human individuals. CD45RO negativity and positive selection for CCR7 defined naive CD8 cells, a population that excluded terminally differentiated effector memory CD45RA+ cells. The method was immunoSEQ multiplex PCR; TCRdb's version includes in-frame clones alone and lacks a portion of them. The sample includes some 2 million clones, approximately 95% of them seen just once. The sequencing sample was made of naive CD8+ T cells sorted from blood. These receptors all come from a man between 18 and 29 years old in good health.

As for this clone: In the same sample, other DNA sequences code for this CDR3. The CDR3 loop is CASSVEGQGNEQYF. For the CDR3, the DNA is TGTGCCAGCAGCGTAGAGGGACAGGGAAACGAGCAGTACTTC. The rearrangement uses TRBV9 and TRBJ2-7, with 9 bases matching TRBD1. The CDR3 has 14 residues. Germline V lookup: CDR1 SGDLS, CDR2 YYNGEE. The trim removed 0 bases at V and 5 bases at J, leaving 3 bases unmatched.

The sample holds one count of this clone. The rearrangement links TRBV4-1 to TRBJ2-1, with 10 bases aligning to TRBD2. The CDR3 contains 16 residues. CDR1 and CDR2 (germline): MGHRA, YSYEKL. V was pared by 0 bases and J by 8 bases, with 7 bases of the junction left unmatched. The CDR3 protein is CASSQDKPSGSYEQFF. DNA for the CDR3: TGCGCCAGCAGCCAAGATAAGCCTAGCGGGAGCTATGAGCAGTTCTTC.

Points on this clone: This clone may be a read error of a much larger clone one base away. The V and J genes are TRBV2 and TRBJ2-7, with no clear D. The CDR3 runs 10 residues. Germline assignment: CDR1 SNHLY and CDR2 FYNNEI. With 2 bases removed from V and 5 bases from J, the gap between germline ends came to 1 base. The CDR3 spells CASSEHEQYF. The CDR3 nucleotides read TGTGCCAGCAGTGAACACGAGCAGTACTTC.

To note about this clone: Other DNA variants within this sample encode the same CDR3. The chain uses TRBV4-3 and TRBJ2-7; D is possibly TRBD2 (6 bases). This CDR3 has 13 amino acids. CDR1 and CDR2 from the germline V gene are LGHNA and YSLEER. With 3 bases removed from V and 0 bases from J, the gap between germline ends came to 6 bases. The CDR3 DNA reads TGCGCCAGCAGCCAGGGGGGCTCCTACGAGCAGTACTTC. It codes for CASSQGGSYEQYF.

This clone was found once. The chain carries TRBV5-6 and TRBJ1-1; tentatively, D is TRBD1 (6 bases). The CDR3 length is 15 residues. Germline V gene sequence: CDR1 SGHDT, CDR2 YYEEEE. The V end lost 0 bases, the J end lost 4 bases, and 13 bases lay between the germline ends. This CDR3 reads CASSLGFGGRTEAFF. The CDR3 DNA is TGTGCCAGCAGCTTGGGGTTCGGGGGGCGCACTGAAGCTTTCTTT.